Listed here are 10 T cell receptor beta chains from one sample, sequenced in a study of shared clonotypes between healthy human individuals. The data were produced by immunoSEQ multiplex PCR, yet TCRdb's version contains in-frame clones alone and is incomplete. The sample contains some 660,000 clones, roughly 72% of which appear only once. Sample: memory CD4+ T cells sorted from blood. Subset described: CD45RA-negative fraction. The receptors come from a woman in her twenties or thirties in good health.

This clone was observed many times. V usage is TRBV27 and J usage is TRBJ1-2; D is unclear. This CDR3 has 13 residues. The germline V gene has CDR1 MNHEY and CDR2 SMNVEV (reference sequence). V was pared by 0 bases and J by 6 bases, with 8 bases between. Written as DNA, the CDR3 is TGTGCCAGCAGTTTATCCCCCTTAAATGGCTACACCTTC. It encodes CASSLSPLNGYTF.

This chain connects TRBV4-1 to TRBJ2-1, with D tentatively TRBD2 (5 bases). The V and J ends lost 1 base and 7 bases respectively, with 26 bases between them. The CDR3 length is 19 residues. The V gene's germline CDR1 is MGHRA and CDR2 YSYEKL. The CDR3 nucleotides are TGCGCCAGCAGCCAAGTGTTTGTGCGAGGGTCCTCCACAATTAATGAGCAGTTCTTC. It specifies CASSQVFVRGSSTINEQFF.

The rearrangement uses TRBV5-1 and TRBJ2-3; weak D call: TRBD1 (6 bases). The CDR3 totals 14 residues. Germline CDR1 and CDR2: SGHRS and YFSETQ. V was pared by 4 bases and J by 2 bases, with 11 bases between. CDR3 nucleotide sequence: TGCGCCAGCAGCCCGGGACACATCACAGATACGCAGTATTTT. It translates to CASSPGHITDTQYF.

Worth noting for this clone: A much larger clone lies one base from this, so it may be a read error. In the same sample, other DNA sequences code for this CDR3. The chain couples TRBV19 to TRBJ1-2; 9 nucleotides agree with TRBD1. The CDR3 length is 13 residues. The trim removed 6 bases at V and 4 bases at J, leaving 3 bases unmatched. Germline-derived CDR1 and CDR2 are LNHDA and SQIVND (reference sequence). The CDR3 DNA is TGTGCCAGTAGCCGGGACAGGGCCTATGGCTACACCTTC. Its translation is CASSRDRAYGYTF. The complete variable domain, with remaining parts taken from reference TRBV19 and TRBJ1-2, reads DGGITQSPKYLFRKEGQNVTLSCEQNLNHDAMYWYRQDPGQGLRLIYYSQIVNDFQKGDIAEGYSVSREKKESFPLTVTSAQKNPTAFYLCASSRDRAYGYTFGSGTRLTVV.

V usage is TRBV7-9 and J usage is TRBJ2-2, with D possibly being TRBD1 (6 bases). V was clipped by 6 bases and J by 0 bases, with 14 bases between them. The CDR3 is 16 residues long. Germline CDR1 SEHNR, CDR2 FQNEAQ (reference sequence). CDR3 loop: CASRRGSDPNTGELFF. The CDR3 DNA is TGTGCCAGCAGGAGGGGGTCTGATCCGAACACCGGGGAGCTGTTTTTT.

The chain combines TRBV25-1 with TRBJ1-2; possibly TRBD1 for D (5 bases). Per germline, CDR1 MGHDK and CDR2 SYGVNS. The CDR3 runs to 13 residues. V dropped 5 bases and J dropped 4 bases, with 11 bases sitting between them. As DNA, the CDR3 is TGTGCCAGCAGTTTCCAAGGGACCTATGGCTACACCTTC. Its translation: CASSFQGTYGYTF.

The genes are TRBV20-1 and TRBJ2-3, with D uncertain. The CDR3 contains 11 residues. Trimming removed 2 bases from V and 5 bases from J, with 5 bases in between. Germline values: CDR1 DFQATT, CDR2 SNEGSKA (reference sequence). CDR3 sequence reads: CSARIGDTQYF. The CDR3 DNA follows: TGCAGTGCTAGAATTGGAGATACGCAGTATTTT.

On this clone: The same CDR3 can be traced to other DNA sequences in this sample. The chain joins TRBV5-1 to TRBJ1-3; D gene uncertain. Germline V CDR1 and CDR2: SGHRS, YFSETQ. The CDR3 contains 14 residues. Trimming removed 2 bases at V and 0 bases at J, with 6 bases between. CDR3 bases: TGCGCCAGCAGCTTAGGCACCTCTGGAAACACCATATATTTT. It translates to CASSLGTSGNTIYF. Looking up the rest from reference TRBV5-1 and TRBJ1-3 gives the full variable domain: KAGVTQTPRYLIKTRGQQVTLSCSPISGHRSVSWYQQTPGQGLQFLFEYFSETQRNKGNFPGRFSGRQFSNSRSEMNVSTLELGDSALYLCASSLGTSGNTIYFGEGSWLTVV.

The CDR3 is CASSPDAAFMGEQYF. The CDR3, as DNA: TGTGCCAGCAGCCCGGATGCCGCCTTCATGGGGGAGCAGTACTTC. The chain links TRBV16 to TRBJ2-7; D not certain. This CDR3 is 15 amino acids long. Between the trimmed V and J ends, which lost 4 bases and 7 bases, there was a span of 20 bases. Per germline, CDR1 KGHSY and CDR2 FQNENV.

The V gene is TRBV10-2, the J gene TRBJ2-1, with D tentatively TRBD1 or TRBD2 (5 bases each). The V end lost 7 bases, the J end lost 3 bases, and 16 bases lay between the germline ends. Germline V gene sequence: CDR1 WSHSY, CDR2 SAAADI. The CDR3 covers 15 residues. CDR3 in DNA: TGCGCCAGCACCCAGACGGGGACCTTCTACAATGAGCAGTTCTTC. This gives the protein CASTQTGTFYNEQFF.